The clone carrying this T cell receptor (beta chain) has only a few counts. PCR involved 60 Vbeta and 13 Jbeta primers. This table comes from immunoSEQ multiplex PCR, and its TCRdb copy is limited to in-frame clones, with some not included. In the table there are about 130,000 clones, 80% to 85% of which are singletons. This entry belongs to a study of cytomegalovirus exposure and HLA in healthy donors. Germline V gives CDR1 SGDLS, CDR2 YYNGEE. The V end was cut by 0 bases, the J end by 3 bases, with 13 bases between. The CDR3 length is 15 residues. The chain uses TRBV9 and TRBJ2-7, with D possibly matching TRBD2 (6 bases). What was sequenced was PBMCs. The sequence derives from a human donor in good health. The CDR3 sequence: CASSVVSSAIYEQYF. CDR3 sequence (DNA): TGTGCCAGCAGCGTAGTCTCTAGCGCGATCTACGAGCAGTACTTC.